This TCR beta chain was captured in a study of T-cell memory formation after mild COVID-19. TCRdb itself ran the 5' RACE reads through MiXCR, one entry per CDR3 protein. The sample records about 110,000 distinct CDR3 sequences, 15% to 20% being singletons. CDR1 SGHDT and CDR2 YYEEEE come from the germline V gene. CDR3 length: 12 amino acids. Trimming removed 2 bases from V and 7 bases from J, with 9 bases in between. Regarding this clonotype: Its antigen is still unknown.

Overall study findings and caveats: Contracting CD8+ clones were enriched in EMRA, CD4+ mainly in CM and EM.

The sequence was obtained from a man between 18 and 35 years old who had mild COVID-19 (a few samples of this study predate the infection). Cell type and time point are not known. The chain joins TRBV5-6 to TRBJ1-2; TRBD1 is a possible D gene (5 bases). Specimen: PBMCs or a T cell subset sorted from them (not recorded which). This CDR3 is CASSFRGSGYTF. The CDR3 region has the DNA TGTGCCAGCAGCTTTCGGGGGTCTGGCTACACCTTC.